These T cell receptor beta chains were read from a single sample in a study of shared clonotypes between healthy human individuals. The data were produced by immunoSEQ multiplex PCR, yet TCRdb's version contains in-frame clones alone and is incomplete. Here the sample spans about 610,000 clones, around 97% being singletons. What was sequenced was naive CD4+ T cells sorted from blood. The source is a woman aged 25-40 years in good health. Each CDR3 is given with its conserved first and last residue. D genes are given only for firm matches.

J gene: TRBJ2-7
D gene: .
V gene: TRBV2
CDR3 DNA: TGTGCCAGCATCCCAGGAAACTCCTACGAGCAGTACTTC
CDR3 protein: CASIPGNSYEQYF

J gene: TRBJ2-1
D gene: TRBD2
V gene: TRBV6-5
CDR3 DNA: TGTGCCAGCCGGGCCGGACTAGTTAACAATGAGCAGTTCTTC
CDR3 protein: CASRAGLVNNEQFF

J gene: TRBJ2-7
D gene: TRBD1
V gene: TRBV16
CDR3 DNA: TGTGCCAGCAGCCATCCAGACAGGGCGACCTACGAGCAGTACTTC
CDR3 protein: CASSHPDRATYEQYF

J gene: TRBJ2-7
D gene: .
V gene: TRBV11-2
CDR3 DNA: TGTGCCAGCCGACCCCCAGGGTCCGAGCAGTACTTC
CDR3 protein: CASRPPGSEQYF

J gene: TRBJ2-4
D gene: .
V gene: TRBV7-9
CDR3 DNA: TGTGCCAGCAGCACAATCCGGGGGGCCAAAAACATTCAGTACTTC
CDR3 protein: CASSTIRGAKNIQYF

J gene: TRBJ1-3
D gene: .
V gene: TRBV11-2
CDR3 DNA: TGTGCCAGCAGCTTAGAGGCAGGGTCTGGAAACACCATATATTTT
CDR3 protein: CASSLEAGSGNTIYF

J gene: TRBJ1-3
D gene: .
V gene: TRBV10-3
CDR3 DNA: TGTGCCACCAACGACGCTGGAAACACCATATATTTT
CDR3 protein: CATNDAGNTIYF

J gene: TRBJ2-7
D gene: .
V gene: TRBV7-9
CDR3 DNA: TGTGCCAGCAGCGCAGACCCGGGACGCCAAGGTGACGAGCAGTACTTC
CDR3 protein: CASSADPGRQGDEQYF

J gene: TRBJ2-1
D gene: .
V gene: TRBV6-1
CDR3 DNA: TGTGCCAGCAGTGAACTCAGCACCTACAATGAGCAGTTCTTC
CDR3 protein: CASSELSTYNEQFF

J gene: TRBJ2-2
D gene: .
V gene: TRBV5-1
CDR3 DNA: TGCGCCAGCAGCTTGATCCGCCGGGGGAGCAACACCGGGGAGCTGTTTTTT
CDR3 protein: CASSLIRRGSNTGELFF

J gene: TRBJ2-7
D gene: .
V gene: TRBV28
CDR3 DNA: TGTGCCAGCGGAGACCGCGACGAGCAGTACTTC
CDR3 protein: CASGDRDEQYF

J gene: TRBJ2-7
D gene: .
V gene: TRBV7-6
CDR3 DNA: TGTGCCAGCAGCTCTCAAGAGGGGGGCCTTCCCCTCGAGCAGTACTTC
CDR3 protein: CASSSQEGGLPLEQYF

J gene: TRBJ2-6
D gene: .
V gene: TRBV29-1
CDR3 DNA: TGCAGCGTCAGTCTAACGTCGAGCTCTGGGGCCAACGTCCTGACTTTC
CDR3 protein: CSVSLTSSSGANVLTF

J gene: TRBJ2-5
D gene: .
V gene: TRBV28
CDR3 DNA: TGTGCCAGCAGTAAAGGACACGGGACCGAGACCCAGTACTTC
CDR3 protein: CASSKGHGTETQYF

J gene: TRBJ2-5
D gene: TRBD1
V gene: TRBV4-1
CDR3 DNA: TGCGCCAGCAGCCAAGGCGAGGGTCAGGGGGAAGAGACCCAGTACTTC
CDR3 protein: CASSQGEGQGEETQYF

J gene: TRBJ2-7
D gene: .
V gene: TRBV5-8
CDR3 DNA: TGTGCCAGCAGCTTGTGGGGACACAGCTACGAGCAGTACTTC
CDR3 protein: CASSLWGHSYEQYF

J gene: TRBJ2-7
D gene: TRBD1
V gene: TRBV28
CDR3 DNA: TGTGCCAGCAGCTTAAGCCGGGACAGGGGCCGCGTTTCCGACGAGCAGTACTTC
CDR3 protein: CASSLSRDRGRVSDEQYF

J gene: TRBJ2-1
D gene: TRBD2
V gene: TRBV2
CDR3 DNA: TGTGCCAGCAGAGAAAGCGGGAGGGTATACAATGAGCAGTTCTTC
CDR3 protein: CASRESGRVYNEQFF

J gene: TRBJ2-1
D gene: .
V gene: TRBV6-5
CDR3 DNA: TGTGCCAGCAGCCGTTCAGGGGCCGAGGGGAATGAGCAGTTCTTC
CDR3 protein: CASSRSGAEGNEQFF

J gene: TRBJ2-2
D gene: .
V gene: TRBV14
CDR3 DNA: TGTGCCAGCAGCCAAGAGATGACTGGGGAGCTGTTTTTT
CDR3 protein: CASSQEMTGELFF

J gene: TRBJ2-7
D gene: TRBD1
V gene: TRBV27
CDR3 DNA: TGTGCCAGCAGTTTGGTTGGAGGACAGGGTTTAAAGCAGTACTTC
CDR3 protein: CASSLVGGQGLKQYF

J gene: TRBJ2-7
D gene: .
V gene: TRBV14
CDR3 DNA: TGTGCCAGCAGCCAACGACGTTCTAGATCCGAGCAGTACTTC
CDR3 protein: CASSQRRSRSEQYF

J gene: TRBJ2-1
D gene: .
V gene: TRBV5-1
CDR3 DNA: TGCGCCAGCAGCCCCTTGGGGGGTAAAAGCAATGAGCAGTTCTTC
CDR3 protein: CASSPLGGKSNEQFF

J gene: TRBJ1-2
D gene: .
V gene: TRBV28
CDR3 DNA: TGTGCCAGCAGAACTCCGGGAGGGATGGGAGGCTACACCTTC
CDR3 protein: CASRTPGGMGGYTF

J gene: TRBJ2-7
D gene: TRBD1
V gene: TRBV28
CDR3 DNA: TGTGCCAGCAGGGGACAGGGGGCCGAGCAGTACTTC
CDR3 protein: CASRGQGAEQYF

J gene: TRBJ2-1
D gene: .
V gene: TRBV7-9
CDR3 DNA: TGTGCCAGCAGCTTAGGGTCAGGGTTCGACAATGAGCAGTTCTTC
CDR3 protein: CASSLGSGFDNEQFF